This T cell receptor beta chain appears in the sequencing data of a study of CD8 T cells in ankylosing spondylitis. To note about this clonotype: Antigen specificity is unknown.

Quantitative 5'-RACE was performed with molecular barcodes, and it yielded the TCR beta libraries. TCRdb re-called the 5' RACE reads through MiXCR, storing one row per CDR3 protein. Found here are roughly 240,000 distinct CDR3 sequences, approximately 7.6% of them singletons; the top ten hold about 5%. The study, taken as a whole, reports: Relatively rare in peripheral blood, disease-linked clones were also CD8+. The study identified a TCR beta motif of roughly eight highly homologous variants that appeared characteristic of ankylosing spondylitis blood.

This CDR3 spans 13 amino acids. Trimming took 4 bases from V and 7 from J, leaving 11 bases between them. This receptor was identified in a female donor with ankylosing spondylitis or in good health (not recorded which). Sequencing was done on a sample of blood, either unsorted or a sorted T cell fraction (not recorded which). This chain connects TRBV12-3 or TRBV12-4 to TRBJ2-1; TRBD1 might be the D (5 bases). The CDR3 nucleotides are TGTGCCAGCAGTTACAGGTTAGGTAATGAGCAGTTCTTC. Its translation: CASSYRLGNEQFF.